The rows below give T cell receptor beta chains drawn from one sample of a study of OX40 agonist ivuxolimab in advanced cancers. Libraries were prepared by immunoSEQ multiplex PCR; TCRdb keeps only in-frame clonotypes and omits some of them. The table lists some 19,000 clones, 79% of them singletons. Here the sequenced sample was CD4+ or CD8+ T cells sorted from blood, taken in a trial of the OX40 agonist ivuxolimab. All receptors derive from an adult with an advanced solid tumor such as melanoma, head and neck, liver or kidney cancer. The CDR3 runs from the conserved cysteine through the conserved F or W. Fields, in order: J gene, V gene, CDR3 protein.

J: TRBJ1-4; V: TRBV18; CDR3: CASSPGVEKLFF
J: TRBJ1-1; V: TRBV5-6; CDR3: CASSLVAGWNSEAFF
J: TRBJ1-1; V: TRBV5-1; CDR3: CASRAGTEAFF
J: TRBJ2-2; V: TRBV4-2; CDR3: CASLTPSGELFF
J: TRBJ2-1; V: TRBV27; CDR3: CASSRRLFDEQFF
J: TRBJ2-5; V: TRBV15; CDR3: CATSRDLTSGETQYF
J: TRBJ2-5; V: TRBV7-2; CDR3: CASSPRYVETQYF
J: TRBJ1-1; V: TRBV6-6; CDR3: CASDSTTAADTEAFF
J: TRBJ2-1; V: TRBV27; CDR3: CASSSRDRVFNEQFF
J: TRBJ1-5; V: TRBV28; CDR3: CASSSRATDQPQHF
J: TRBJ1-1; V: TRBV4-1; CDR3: CASCGMNTEAFF
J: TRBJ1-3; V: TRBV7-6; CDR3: CASSTRDSSGNTIYF
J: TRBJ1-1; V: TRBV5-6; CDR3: CASSLVSLGAGGREAFF
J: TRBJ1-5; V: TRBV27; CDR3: CASSPGTLNQPQHF
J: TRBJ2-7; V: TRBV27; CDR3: CASSLWNSYEQYF
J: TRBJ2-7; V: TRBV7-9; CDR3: CASSYGQGSSYEQYF
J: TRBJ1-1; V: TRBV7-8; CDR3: CASSFLNTEAFF
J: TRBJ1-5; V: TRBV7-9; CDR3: CASSRTGARDQPQHF
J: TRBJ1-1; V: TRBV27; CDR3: CASSLSPDLNTEAFF
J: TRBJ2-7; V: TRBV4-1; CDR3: CASSQGTGTEQYF
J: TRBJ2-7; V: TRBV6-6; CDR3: CASSTGPGKWFEQYF
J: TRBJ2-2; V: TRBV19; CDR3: CAGRVSNTGELFF
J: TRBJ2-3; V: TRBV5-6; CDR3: CASSLGTGLSTDTQYF
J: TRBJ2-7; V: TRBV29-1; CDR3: CSVSVGQGGGEQYF
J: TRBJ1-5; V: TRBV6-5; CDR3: CASRPGTGGNQPQHF
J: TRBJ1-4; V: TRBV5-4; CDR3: CASSLNQRGELFF
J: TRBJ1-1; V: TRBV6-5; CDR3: CASSQYRGNTEAFF
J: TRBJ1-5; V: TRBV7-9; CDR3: CASSLAGLDQPQHF
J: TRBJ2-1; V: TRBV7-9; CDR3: CASSFRDRDLGEQFF
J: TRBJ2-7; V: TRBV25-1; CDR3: CASSAPGYSSHEQYF
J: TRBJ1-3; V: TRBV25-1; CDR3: CASSGWDSGNTIYF
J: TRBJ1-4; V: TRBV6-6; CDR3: CASSNFEKLFF
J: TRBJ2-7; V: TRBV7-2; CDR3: CASSLPSTGVNYEQYF
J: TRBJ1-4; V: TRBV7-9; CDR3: CASSEDSASEKLFF
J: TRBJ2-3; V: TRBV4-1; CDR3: CASSHRQDTDTQYF
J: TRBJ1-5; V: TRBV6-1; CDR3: CASSDTRGVGPQHF
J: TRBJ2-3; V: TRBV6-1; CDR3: CASSGPPAGALYTQYF
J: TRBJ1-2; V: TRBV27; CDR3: CASSLPGRGGYTF
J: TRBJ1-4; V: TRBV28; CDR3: CASSLWGQGALNEKLFF
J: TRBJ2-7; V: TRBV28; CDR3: CASSSIARAPYEQYF
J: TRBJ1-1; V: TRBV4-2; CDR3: CASSHGGTEAFF